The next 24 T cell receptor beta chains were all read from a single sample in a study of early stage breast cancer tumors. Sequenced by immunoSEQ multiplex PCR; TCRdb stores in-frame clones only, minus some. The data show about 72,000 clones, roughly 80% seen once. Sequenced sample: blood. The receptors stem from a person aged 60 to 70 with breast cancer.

The CDR3 reads CASSSDRKYRDTQYF. CDR3 bases: TGTGCCAGCAGTTCGGACAGGAAGTATAGAGATACGCAGTATTTT. This chain uses TRBV28 with TRBJ2-3, with 7 bases that match TRBD1. The germline CDR1 and CDR2 sequences are MDHEN and SYDVKM. This CDR3 comprises 15 residues. The ends lost 4 bases at V and 5 bases at J; junction bases unmatched: 9.

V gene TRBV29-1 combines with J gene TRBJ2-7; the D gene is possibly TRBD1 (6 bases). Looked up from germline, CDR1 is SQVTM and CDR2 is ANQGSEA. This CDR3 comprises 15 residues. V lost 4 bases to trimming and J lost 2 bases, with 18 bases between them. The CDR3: CSVVGGRGFTYEQYF. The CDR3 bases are TGCAGCGTTGTTGGGGGCAGGGGATTTACCTACGAGCAGTACTTC.

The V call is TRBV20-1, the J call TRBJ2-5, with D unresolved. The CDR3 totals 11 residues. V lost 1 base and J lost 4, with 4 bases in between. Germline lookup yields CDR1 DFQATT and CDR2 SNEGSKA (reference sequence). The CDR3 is CSARGVETQYF. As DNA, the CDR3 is TGCAGTGCTAGAGGAGTAGAGACCCAGTACTTC.

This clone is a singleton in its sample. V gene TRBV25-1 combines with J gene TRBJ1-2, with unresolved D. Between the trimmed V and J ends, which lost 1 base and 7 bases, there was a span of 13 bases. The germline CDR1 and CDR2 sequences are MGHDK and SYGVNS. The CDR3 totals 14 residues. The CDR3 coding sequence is TGTGCCAGCAGTGAATCCCCCTATGGGCCTGGCTACACCTTC. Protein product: CASSESPYGPGYTF.

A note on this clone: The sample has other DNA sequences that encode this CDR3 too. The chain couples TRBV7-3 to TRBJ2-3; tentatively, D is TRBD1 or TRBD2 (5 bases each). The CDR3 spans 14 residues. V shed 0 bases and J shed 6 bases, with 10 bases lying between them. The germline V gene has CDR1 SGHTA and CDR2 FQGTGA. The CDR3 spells CASSLTGAPDTQYF. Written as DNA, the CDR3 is TGTGCCAGCAGCTTAACCGGGGCGCCCGATACGCAGTATTTT. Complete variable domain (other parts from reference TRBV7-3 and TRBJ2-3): GAGVSQTPSNKVTEKGKYVELRCDPISGHTALYWYRQSLGQGPEFLIYFQGTGAADDSGLPNDRFFAVRPEGSVSTLKIQRTERGDSAVYLCASSLTGAPDTQYFGPGTRLTVL.

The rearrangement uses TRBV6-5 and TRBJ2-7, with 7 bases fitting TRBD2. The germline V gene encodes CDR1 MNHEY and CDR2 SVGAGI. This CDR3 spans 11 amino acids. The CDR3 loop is CVTRERGEQYF. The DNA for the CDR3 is TGTGTTACACGGGAGCGGGGCGAGCAGTACTTC.

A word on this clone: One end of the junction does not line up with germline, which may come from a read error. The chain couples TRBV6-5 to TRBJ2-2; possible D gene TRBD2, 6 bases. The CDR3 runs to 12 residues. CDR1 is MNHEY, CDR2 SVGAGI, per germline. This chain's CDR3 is CASSYSGREVFF. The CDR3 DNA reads TGTGCCAGCAGTTACTCCGGCAGGGAGGTGTTTTTT.

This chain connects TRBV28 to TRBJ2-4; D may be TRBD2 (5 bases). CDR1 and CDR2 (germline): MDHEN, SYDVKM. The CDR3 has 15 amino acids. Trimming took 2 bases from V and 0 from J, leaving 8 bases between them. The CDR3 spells CASSLQTIAKNIQYF. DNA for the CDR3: TGTGCCAGCAGTTTACAGACTATAGCCAAAAACATTCAGTACTTC.

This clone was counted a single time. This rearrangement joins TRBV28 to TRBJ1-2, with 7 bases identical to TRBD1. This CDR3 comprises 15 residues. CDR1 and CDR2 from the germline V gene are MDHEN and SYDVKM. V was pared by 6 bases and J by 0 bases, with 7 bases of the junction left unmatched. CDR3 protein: CASSLPQGANYGYTF. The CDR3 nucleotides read TGTGCCAGCAGCCTACCTCAGGGGGCTAACTATGGCTACACCTTC.

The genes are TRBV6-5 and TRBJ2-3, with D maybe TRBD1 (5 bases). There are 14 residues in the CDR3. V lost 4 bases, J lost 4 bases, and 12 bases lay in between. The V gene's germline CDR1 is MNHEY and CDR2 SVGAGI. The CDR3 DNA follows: TGTGCCAGCAGTTCTTCAGGGTTGGCAGATACGCAGTATTTT. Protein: CASSSSGLADTQYF.

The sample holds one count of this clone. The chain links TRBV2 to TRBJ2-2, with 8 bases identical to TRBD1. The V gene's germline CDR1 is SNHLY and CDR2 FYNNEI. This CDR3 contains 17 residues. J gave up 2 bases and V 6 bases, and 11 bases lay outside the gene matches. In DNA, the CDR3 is TGTGCCAGCAGGGACAGGGCGTTTGGTGCCAACACCGGGGAGCTGTTTTTT. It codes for CASRDRAFGANTGELFF.

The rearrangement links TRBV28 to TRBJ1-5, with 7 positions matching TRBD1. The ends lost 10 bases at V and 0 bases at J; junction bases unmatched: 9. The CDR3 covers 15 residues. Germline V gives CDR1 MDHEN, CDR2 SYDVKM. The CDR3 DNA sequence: TGTGCCACCCTCGACAGGGTCTATAGCAATCAGCCCCAGCATTTT. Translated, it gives CATLDRVYSNQPQHF.

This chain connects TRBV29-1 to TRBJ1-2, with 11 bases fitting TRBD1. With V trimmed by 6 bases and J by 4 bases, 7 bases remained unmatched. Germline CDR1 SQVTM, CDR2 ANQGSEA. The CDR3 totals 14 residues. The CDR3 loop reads CSVEGGQGVYGYTF. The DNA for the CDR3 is TGCAGCGTCGAGGGGGGACAGGGGGTCTATGGCTACACCTTC.

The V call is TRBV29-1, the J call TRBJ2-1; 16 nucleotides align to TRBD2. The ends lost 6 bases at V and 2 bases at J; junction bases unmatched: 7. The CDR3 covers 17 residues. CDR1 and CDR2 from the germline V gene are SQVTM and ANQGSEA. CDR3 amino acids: CSVSSGTSGGAYNEQFF. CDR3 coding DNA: TGCAGCGTCTCGTCGGGGACTAGCGGGGGGGCCTACAATGAGCAGTTCTTC.

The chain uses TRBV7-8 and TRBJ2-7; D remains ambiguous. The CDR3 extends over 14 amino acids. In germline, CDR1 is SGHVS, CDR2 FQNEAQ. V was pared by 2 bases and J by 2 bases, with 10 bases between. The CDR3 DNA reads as TGTGCCAGCAGCTTACGTAGCCGCACCTACGAGCAGTACTTC. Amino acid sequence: CASSLRSRTYEQYF.

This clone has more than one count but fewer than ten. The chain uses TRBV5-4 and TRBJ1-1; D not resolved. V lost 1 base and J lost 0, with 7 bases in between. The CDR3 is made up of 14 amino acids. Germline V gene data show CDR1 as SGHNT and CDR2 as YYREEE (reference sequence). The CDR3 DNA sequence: TGTGCCAGCAGCTTGTTCCAGGTGAACACTGAAGCTTTCTTT. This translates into CASSLFQVNTEAFF. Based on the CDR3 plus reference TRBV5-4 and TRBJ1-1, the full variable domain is ETGVTQSPTHLIKTRGQQVTLRCSSQSGHNTVSWYQQALGQGPQFIFQYYREEENGRGNFPPRFSGLQFPNYSSELNVNALELDDSALYLCASSLFQVNTEAFFGQGTRLTVV.

The DNA of the CDR3 is TGCGCCAGCAGCTTGGTTTGGTCGGCGACTGAAGCTTTCTTT. Translation gives CASSLVWSATEAFF. The chain joins TRBV5-1 to TRBJ1-1; no clear D gene. This CDR3 region has 14 residues. The germline V gene has CDR1 SGHRS and CDR2 YFSETQ. V lost 0 bases and J lost 5, with 11 bases in between.

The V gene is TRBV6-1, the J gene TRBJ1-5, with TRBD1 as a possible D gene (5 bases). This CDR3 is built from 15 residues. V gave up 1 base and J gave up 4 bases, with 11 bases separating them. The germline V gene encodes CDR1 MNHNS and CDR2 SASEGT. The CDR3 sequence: CASSEEGLRNQPQHF. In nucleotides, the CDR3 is TGTGCCAGCAGTGAAGAGGGGTTGAGGAATCAGCCCCAGCATTTT.

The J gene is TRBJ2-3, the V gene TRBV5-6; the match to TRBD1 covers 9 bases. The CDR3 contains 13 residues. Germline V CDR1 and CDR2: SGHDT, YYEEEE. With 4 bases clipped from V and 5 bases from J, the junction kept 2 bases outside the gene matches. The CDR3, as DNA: TGTGCCAGCAGCGGACAGGGGAAAGATACGCAGTATTTT. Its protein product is CASSGQGKDTQYF.

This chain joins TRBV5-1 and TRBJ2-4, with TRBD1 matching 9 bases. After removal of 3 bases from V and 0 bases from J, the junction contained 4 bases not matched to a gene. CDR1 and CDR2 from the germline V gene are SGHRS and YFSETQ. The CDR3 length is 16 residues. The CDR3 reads CASSSTGGLAKNIQYF. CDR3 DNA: TGCGCCAGCAGCTCGACAGGGGGGCTAGCCAAAAACATTCAGTACTTC.

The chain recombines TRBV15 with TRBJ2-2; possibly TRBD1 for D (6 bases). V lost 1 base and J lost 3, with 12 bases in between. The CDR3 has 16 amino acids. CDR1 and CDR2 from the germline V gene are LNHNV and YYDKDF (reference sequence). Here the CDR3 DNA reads TGTGCCACCAGCAGAGGAGGGGGAGAGCACACCGGGGAGCTGTTTTTT. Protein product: CATSRGGGEHTGELFF.

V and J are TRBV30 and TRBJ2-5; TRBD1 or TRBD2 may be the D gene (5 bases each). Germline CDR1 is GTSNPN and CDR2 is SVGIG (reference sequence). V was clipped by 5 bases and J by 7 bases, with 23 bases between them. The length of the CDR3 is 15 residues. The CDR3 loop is CAWEALSGGQGTQYF. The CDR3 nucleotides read TGTGCCTGGGAAGCCTTGTCCGGAGGCCAGGGGACCCAGTACTTC.

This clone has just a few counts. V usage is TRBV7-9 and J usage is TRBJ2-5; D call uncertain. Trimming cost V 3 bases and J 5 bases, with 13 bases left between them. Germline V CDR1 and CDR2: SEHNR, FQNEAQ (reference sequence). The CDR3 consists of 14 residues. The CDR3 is CASSFSTLPETQYF. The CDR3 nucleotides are TGTGCCAGCAGCTTCTCAACTCTCCCCGAGACCCAGTACTTC.

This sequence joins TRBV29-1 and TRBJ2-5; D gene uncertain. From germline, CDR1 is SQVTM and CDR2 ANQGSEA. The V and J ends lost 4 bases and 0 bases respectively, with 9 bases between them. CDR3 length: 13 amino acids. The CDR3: CSVAIGNQETQYF. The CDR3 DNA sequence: TGCAGCGTTGCAATAGGGAACCAAGAGACCCAGTACTTC.